Listed here is a single TCR beta chain. In Cohort 3, a recovered donor had either two negative PCRs, clearance, or symptom resolution. Assay: immunoSEQ multiplex PCR; the TCRdb copy retains only in-frame clones and omits some. The data contain fewer than 400,000 clones, just under 90% of them singletons. The record originates from a study of blood T cell repertoires in COVID-19. Background on the study: T cells, B-cell-depleted T cells, or PBMCs provided the cDNA or gDNA that served as material.

The trim removed 4 bases at V and 6 bases at J, leaving 6 bases unmatched. In germline, CDR1 is PRHDT, CDR2 FYEKMQ (reference sequence). This CDR3 comprises 14 residues. The TCR originated in a woman aged 45-65 years who had recovered from COVID-19. V usage is TRBV13 and J usage is TRBJ1-5; TRBD1 aligns across 7 bases. The material sequenced was PBMCs or T cells enriched from blood (not recorded which). The CDR3 bases are TGTGCCAGCAGCTCGGCAGGGGGAGGTCAGCCCCAGCATTTT. Residues: CASSSAGGGQPQHF.